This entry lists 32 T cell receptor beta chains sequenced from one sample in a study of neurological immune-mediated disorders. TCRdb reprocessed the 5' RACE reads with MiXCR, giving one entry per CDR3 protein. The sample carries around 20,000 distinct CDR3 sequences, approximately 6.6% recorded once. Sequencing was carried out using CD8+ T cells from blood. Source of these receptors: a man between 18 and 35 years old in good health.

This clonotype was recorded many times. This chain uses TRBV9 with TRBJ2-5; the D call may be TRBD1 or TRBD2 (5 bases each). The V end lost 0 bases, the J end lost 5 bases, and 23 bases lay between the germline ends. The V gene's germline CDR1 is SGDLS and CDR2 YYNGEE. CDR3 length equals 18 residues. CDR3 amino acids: CASSVGAVLAGSMETQYF. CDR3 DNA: TGTGCCAGCAGCGTAGGGGCGGTTTTGGCAGGGAGCATGGAGACCCAGTACTTC.

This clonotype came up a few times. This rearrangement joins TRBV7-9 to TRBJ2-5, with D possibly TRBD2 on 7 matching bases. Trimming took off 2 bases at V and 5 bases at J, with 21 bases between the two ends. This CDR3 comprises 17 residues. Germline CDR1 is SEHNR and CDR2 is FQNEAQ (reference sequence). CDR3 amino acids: CASSLSRGGARDETQYF. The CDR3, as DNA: TGTGCCAGCAGCTTAAGTCGAGGGGGGGCTCGGGACGAGACCCAGTACTTC. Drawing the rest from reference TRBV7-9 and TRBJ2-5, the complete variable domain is DTGVSQNPRHKITKRGQNVTFRCDPISEHNRLYWYRQTLGQGPEFLTYFQNEAQLEKSRLLSDRFSAERPKGSFSTLEIQRTEQGDSAMYLCASSLSRGGARDETQYFGPGTRLLVL.

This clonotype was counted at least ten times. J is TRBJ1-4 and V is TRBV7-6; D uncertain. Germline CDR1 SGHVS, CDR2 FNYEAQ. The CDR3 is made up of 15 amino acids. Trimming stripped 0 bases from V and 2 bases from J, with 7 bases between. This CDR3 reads CASSLARSTNEKLFF. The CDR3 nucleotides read TGTGCCAGCAGCTTAGCTCGCAGTACTAATGAAAAACTGTTTTTT.

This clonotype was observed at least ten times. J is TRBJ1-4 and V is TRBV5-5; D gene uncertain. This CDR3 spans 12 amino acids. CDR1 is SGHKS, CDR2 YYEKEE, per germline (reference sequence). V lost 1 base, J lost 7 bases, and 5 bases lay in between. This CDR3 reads CASSLTGEKLFF. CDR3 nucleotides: TGTGCCAGCAGCTTGACGGGTGAAAAACTGTTTTTT. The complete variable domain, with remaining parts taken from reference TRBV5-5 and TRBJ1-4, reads DAGVTQSPTHLIKTRGQQVTLRCSPISGHKSVSWYQQVLGQGPQFIFQYYEKEERGRGNFPDRFSARQFPNYSSELNVNALLLGDSALYLCASSLTGEKLFFGSGTQLSVL.

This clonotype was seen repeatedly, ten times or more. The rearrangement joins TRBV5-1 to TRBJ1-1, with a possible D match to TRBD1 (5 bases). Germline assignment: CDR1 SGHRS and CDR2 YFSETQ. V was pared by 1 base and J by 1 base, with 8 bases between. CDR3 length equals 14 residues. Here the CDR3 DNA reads TGCGCCAGCAGCTTGACGGGGGGGAACACTGAAGCTTTCTTT. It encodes CASSLTGGNTEAFF.

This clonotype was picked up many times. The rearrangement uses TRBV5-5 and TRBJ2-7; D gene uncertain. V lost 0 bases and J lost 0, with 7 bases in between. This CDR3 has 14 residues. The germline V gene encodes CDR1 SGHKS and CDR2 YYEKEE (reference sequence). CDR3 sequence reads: CASSLGWHSYEQYF. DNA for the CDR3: TGTGCCAGCAGCTTGGGATGGCACTCCTACGAGCAGTACTTC.

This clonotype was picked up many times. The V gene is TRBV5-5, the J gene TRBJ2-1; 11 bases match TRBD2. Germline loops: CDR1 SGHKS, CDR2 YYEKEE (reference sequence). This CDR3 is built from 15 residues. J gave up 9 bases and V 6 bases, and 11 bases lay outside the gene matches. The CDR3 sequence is CASINSGGARPEQFF. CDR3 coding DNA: TGTGCCAGCATCAATAGCGGGGGGGCCCGGCCTGAGCAGTTCTTC. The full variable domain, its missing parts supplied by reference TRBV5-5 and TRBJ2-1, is DAGVTQSPTHLIKTRGQQVTLRCSPISGHKSVSWYQQVLGQGPQFIFQYYEKEERGRGNFPDRFSARQFPNYSSELNVNALLLGDSALYLCASINSGGARPEQFFGPGTRLTVL.

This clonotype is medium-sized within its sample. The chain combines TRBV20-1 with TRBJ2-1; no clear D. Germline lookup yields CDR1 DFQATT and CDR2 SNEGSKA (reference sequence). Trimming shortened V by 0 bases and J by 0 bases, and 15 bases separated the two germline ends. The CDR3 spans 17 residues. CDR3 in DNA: TGCAGTGCTAGAGAGGTAGGCTACGATGGCTCCTACAATGAGCAGTTCTTC. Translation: CSAREVGYDGSYNEQFF.

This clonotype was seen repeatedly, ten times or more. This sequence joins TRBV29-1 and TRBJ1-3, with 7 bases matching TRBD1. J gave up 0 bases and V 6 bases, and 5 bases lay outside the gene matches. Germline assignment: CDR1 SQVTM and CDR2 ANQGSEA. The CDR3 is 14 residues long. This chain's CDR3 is CSVKQGSSGNTIYF. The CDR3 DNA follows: TGCAGCGTAAAACAGGGGAGCTCTGGAAACACCATATATTTT.

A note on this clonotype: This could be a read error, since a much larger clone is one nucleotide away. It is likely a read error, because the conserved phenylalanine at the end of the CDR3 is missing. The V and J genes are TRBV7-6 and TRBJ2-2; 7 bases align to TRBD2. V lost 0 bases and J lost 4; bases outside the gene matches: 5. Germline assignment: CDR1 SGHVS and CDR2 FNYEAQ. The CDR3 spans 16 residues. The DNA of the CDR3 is TGTGCCAGCAGCTTAGCGGTCCGACTAGCCACCGGGGAGCTGTTTCTT. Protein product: CASSLAVRLATGELFL.

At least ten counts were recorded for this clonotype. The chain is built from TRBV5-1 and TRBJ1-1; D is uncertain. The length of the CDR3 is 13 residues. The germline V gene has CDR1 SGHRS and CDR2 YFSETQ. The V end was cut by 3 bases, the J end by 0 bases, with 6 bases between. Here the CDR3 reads CASSSGLNTEAFF. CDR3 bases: TGCGCCAGCAGCTCCGGACTGAACACTGAAGCTTTCTTT.

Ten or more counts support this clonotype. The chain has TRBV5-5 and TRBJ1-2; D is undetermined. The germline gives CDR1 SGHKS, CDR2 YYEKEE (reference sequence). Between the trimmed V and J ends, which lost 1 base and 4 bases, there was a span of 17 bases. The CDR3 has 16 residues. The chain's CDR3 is CASSLNVGVASYGYTF. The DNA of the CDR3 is TGTGCCAGCAGCTTGAATGTCGGCGTCGCGAGCTATGGCTACACCTTC.

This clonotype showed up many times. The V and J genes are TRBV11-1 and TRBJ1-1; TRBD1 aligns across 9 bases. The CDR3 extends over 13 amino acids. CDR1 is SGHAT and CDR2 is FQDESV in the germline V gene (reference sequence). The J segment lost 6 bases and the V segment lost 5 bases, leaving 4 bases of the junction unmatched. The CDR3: CASSPDRGAEAFF. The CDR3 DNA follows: TGTGCCAGCAGCCCTGACAGGGGGGCTGAAGCTTTCTTT. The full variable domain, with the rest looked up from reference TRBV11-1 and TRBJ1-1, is EAEVAQSPRYKITEKSQAVAFWCDPISGHATLYWYRQILGQGPELLVQFQDESVVDDSQLPKDRFSAERLKGVDSTLKIQPAELGDSAMYLCASSPDRGAEAFFGQGTRLTVV.

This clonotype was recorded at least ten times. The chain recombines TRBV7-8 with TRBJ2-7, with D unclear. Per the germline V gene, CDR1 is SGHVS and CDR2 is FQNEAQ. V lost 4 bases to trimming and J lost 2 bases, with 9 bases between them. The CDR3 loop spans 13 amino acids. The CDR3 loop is CASSSPLAYEQYF. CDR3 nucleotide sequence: TGTGCCAGCAGCTCCCCCCTGGCCTACGAGCAGTACTTC.

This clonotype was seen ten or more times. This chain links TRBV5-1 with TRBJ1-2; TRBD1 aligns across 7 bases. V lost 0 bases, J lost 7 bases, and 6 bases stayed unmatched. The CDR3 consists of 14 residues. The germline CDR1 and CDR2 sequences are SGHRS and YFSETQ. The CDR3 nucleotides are TGCGCCAGCAGCTTGGAACAGGGGCCCGGTGGCTACACCTTC. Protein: CASSLEQGPGGYTF.

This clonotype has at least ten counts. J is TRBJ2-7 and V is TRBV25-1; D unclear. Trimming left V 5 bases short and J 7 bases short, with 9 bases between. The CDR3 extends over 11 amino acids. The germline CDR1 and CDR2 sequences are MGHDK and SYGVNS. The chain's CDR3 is CASSYIGEQYF. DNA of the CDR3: TGTGCCAGCAGTTACATAGGGGAGCAGTACTTC.

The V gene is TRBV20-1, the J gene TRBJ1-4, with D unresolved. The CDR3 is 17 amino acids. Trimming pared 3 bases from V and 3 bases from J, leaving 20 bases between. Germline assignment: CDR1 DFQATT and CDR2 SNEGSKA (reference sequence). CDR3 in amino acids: CSASWAADRVANEKLFF. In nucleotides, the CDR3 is TGCAGTGCTAGTTGGGCCGCGGACCGTGTGGCTAATGAAAAACTGTTTTTT.

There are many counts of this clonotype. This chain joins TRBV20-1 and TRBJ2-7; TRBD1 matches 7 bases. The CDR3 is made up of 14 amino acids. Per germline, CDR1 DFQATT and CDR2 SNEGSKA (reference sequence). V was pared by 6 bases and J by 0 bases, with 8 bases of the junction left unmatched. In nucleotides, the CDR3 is TGCAGTGCCTGGGACAGTGGGAACTCCTACGAGCAGTACTTC. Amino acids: CSAWDSGNSYEQYF.

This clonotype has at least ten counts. The DNA of the CDR3 is TGTGCCAGCAGAGGACAGACTAGCGGCTACGAGCAGTACTTC. This sequence encodes CASRGQTSGYEQYF. The chain carries TRBV6-2 or TRBV6-3 and TRBJ2-7, with 9 bases identical to TRBD2. CDR3 length: 14 residues. Germline CDR1 and CDR2: MNHEY and SVGEGT. V lost 6 bases, J lost 3 bases, and 6 bases stayed unmatched.

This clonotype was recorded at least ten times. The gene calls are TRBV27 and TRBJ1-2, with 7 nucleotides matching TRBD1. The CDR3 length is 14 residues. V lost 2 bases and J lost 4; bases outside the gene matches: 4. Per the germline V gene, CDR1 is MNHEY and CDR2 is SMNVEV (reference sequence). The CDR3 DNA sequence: TGTGCCAGCAGTTTACAGGGGGTGGGCTATGGCTACACCTTC. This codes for CASSLQGVGYGYTF.

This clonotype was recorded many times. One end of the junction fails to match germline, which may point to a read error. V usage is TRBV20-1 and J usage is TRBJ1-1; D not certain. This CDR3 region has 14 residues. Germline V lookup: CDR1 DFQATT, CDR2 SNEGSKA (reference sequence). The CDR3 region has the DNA TGCAGTGCCAGAGGAGTAGGTCTGAACACTGAAGCTTTCTTT. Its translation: CSARGVGLNTEAFF.

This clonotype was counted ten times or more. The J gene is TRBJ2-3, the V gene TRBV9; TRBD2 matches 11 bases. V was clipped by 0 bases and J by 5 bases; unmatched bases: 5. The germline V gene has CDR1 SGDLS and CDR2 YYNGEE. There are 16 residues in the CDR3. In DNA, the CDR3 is TGTGCCAGCAGCGTAGTTAGCGGGAGGGGTAGAGATACGCAGTATTTT. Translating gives CASSVVSGRGRDTQYF. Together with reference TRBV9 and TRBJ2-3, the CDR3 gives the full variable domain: DSGVTQTPKHLITATGQRVTLRCSPRSGDLSVYWYQQSLDQGLQFLIQYYNGEERAKGNILERFSAQQFPDLHSELNLSSLELGDSALYFCASSVVSGRGRDTQYFGPGTRLTVL.

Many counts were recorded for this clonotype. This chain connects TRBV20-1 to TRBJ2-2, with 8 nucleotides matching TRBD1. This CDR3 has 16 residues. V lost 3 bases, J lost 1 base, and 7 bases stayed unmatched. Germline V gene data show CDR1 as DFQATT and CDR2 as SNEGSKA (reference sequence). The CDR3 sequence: CSARDRDRLNTGELFF. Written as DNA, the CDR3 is TGCAGTGCTAGGGACCGGGACAGGCTGAACACCGGGGAGCTGTTTTTT.

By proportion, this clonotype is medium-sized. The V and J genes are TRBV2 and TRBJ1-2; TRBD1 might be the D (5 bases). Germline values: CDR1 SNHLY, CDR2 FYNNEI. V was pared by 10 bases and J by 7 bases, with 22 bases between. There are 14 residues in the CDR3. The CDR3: CATPSGQLQGGYTF. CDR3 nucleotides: TGTGCCACCCCCTCGGGGCAACTTCAAGGTGGCTACACCTTC.

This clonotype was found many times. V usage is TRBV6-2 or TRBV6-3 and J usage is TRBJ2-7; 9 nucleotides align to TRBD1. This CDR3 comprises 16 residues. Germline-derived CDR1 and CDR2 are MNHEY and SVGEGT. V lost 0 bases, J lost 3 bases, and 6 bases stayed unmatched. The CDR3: CASSYSTGQGIYEQYF. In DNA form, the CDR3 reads TGTGCCAGCAGTTACTCGACGGGACAGGGTATCTACGAGCAGTACTTC.

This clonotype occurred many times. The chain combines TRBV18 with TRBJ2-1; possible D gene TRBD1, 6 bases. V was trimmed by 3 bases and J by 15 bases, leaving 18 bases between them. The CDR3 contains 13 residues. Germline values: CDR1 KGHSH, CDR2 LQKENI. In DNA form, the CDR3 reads TGTGCCAGCTCACCTGATGGACGGGACAAAGTGTTCTTC. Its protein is CASSPDGRDKVFF.

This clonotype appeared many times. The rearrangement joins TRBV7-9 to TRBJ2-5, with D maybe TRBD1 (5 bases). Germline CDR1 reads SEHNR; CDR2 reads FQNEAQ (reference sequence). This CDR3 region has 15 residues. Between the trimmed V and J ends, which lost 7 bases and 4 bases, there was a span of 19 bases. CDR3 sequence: CASTTPPGNRETQYF. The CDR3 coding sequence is TGTGCCAGCACCACCCCTCCAGGGAATCGAGAGACCCAGTACTTC.

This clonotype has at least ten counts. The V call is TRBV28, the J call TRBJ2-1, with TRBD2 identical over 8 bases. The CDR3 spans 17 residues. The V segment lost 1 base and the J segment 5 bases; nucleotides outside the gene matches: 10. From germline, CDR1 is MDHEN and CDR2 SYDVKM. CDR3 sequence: CASSLFFGGAVNNEQFF. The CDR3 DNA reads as TGTGCCAGCAGTTTATTTTTCGGGGGGGCGGTCAACAATGAGCAGTTCTTC. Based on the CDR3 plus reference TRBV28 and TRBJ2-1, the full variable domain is DVKVTQSSRYLVKRTGEKVFLECVQDMDHENMFWYRQDPGLGLRLIYFSYDVKMKEKGDIPEGYSVSREKKERFSLILESASTNQTSMYLCASSLFFGGAVNNEQFFGPGTRLTVL.

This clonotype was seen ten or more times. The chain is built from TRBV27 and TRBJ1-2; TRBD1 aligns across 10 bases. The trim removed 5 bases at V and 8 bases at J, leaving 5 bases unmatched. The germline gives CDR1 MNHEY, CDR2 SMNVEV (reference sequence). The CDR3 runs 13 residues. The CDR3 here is CASSVDRGRGYTF. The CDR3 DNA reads TGTGCCAGCAGTGTCGACAGGGGGCGCGGCTACACCTTC.

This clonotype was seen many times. The CDR3 bases are TGTGCCAGCAGCTTAGTAGGATTGGGCGGATTGGAGACCCAGTACTTC. Encoded protein: CASSLVGLGGLETQYF. The chain carries TRBV7-9 and TRBJ2-5; D remains ambiguous. There are 16 residues in the CDR3. V lost 1 base and J 5 bases, leaving 17 bases between the germline ends. Per the germline V gene, CDR1 is SEHNR and CDR2 is FQNEAQ (reference sequence).

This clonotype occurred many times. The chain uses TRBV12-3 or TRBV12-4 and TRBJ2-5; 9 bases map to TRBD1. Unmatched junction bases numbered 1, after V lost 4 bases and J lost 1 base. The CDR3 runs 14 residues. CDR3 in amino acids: CASSSTGGQETQYF. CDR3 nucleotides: TGTGCCAGCAGTTCGACAGGGGGCCAAGAGACCCAGTACTTC.

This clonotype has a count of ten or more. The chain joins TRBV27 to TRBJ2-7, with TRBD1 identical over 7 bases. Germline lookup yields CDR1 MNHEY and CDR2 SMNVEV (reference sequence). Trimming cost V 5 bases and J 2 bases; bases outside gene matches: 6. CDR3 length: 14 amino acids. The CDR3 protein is CASSVGQAPYEQYF. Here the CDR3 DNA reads TGTGCCAGCAGTGTAGGACAGGCCCCCTACGAGCAGTACTTC.